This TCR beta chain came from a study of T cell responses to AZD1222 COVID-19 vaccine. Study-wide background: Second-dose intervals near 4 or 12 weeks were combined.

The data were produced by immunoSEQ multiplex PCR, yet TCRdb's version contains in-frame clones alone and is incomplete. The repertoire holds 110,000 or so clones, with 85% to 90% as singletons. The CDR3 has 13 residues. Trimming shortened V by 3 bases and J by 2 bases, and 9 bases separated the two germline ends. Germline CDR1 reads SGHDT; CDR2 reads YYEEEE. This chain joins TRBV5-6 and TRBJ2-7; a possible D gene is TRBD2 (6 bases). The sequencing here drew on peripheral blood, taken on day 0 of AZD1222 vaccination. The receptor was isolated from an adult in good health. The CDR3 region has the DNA TGTGCCAGCAGCTGGGGGGTTACCTACGAGCAGTACTTC. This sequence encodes CASSWGVTYEQYF.